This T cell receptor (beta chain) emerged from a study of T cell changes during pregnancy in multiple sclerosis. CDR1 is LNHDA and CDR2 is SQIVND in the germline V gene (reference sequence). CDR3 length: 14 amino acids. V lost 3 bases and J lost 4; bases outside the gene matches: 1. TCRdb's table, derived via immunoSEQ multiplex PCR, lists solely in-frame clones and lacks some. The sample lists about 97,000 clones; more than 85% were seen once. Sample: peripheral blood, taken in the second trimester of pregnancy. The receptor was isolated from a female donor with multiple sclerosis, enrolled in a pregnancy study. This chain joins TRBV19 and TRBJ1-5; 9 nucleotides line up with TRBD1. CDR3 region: CASSIGTGNQPQHF. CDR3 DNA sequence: TGTGCCAGTAGTATCGGGACAGGGAATCAGCCCCAGCATTTT.